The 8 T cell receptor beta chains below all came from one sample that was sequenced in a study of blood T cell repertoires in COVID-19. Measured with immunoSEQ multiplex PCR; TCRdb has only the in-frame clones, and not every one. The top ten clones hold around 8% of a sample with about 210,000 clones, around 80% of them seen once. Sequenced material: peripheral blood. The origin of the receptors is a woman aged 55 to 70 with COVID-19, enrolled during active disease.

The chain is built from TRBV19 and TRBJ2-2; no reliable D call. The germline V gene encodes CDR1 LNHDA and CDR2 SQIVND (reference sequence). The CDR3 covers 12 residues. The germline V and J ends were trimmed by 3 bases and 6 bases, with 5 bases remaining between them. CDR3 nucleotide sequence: TGTGCCAGTAGTATTTATCCCGGGGAGCTGTTTTTT. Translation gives CASSIYPGELFF.

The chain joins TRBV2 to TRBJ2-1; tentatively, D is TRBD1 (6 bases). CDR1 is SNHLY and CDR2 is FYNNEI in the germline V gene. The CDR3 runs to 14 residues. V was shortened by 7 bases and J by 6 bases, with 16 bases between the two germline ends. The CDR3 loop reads CASTLNREGNEQFF. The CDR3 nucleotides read TGTGCCAGCACCCTTAACAGGGAAGGCAATGAGCAGTTCTTC.

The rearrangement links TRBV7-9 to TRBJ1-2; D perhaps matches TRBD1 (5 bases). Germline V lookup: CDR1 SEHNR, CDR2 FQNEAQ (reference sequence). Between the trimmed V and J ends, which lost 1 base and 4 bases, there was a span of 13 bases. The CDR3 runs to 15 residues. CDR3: CASSLVQDYVYGYTF. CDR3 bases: TGTGCCAGCAGCTTAGTACAGGACTATGTCTATGGCTACACCTTC.

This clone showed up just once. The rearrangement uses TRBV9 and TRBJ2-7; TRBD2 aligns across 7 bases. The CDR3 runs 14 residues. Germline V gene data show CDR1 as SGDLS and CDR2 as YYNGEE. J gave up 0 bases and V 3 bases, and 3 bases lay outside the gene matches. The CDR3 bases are TGTGCCAGCAGCGACAGCGGGACCTCCTACGAGCAGTACTTC. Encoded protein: CASSDSGTSYEQYF.

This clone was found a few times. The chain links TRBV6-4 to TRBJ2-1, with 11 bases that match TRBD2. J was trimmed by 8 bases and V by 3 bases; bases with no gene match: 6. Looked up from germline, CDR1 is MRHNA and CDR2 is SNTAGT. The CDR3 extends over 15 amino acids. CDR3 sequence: CASSEVAGGHYEQFF. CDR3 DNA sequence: TGTGCCAGCAGTGAGGTAGCGGGGGGGCATTATGAGCAGTTCTTC.

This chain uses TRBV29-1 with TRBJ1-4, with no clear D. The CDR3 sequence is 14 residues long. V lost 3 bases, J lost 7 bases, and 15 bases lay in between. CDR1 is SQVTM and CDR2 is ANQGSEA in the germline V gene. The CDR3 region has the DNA TGCAGCGTTGATGACCCCTTAGCGGGTGAAAAACTGTTTTTT. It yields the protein CSVDDPLAGEKLFF.

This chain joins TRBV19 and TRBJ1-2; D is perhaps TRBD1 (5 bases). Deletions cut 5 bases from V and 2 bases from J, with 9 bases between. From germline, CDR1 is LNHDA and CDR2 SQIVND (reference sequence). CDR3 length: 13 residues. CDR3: CASSPRQNYGYTF. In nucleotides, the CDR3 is TGTGCCAGTAGTCCTCGACAGAACTATGGCTACACCTTC.

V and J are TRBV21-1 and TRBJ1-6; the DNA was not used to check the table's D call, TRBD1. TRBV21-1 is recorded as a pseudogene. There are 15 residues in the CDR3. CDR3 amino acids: CARKGRGRENSPLHF. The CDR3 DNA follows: TGTGCCAGAAAGGGCAGGGGGCGAGAGAATTCACCCCTCCACTTT.